One and the same sample provided the 5 T cell receptor beta chains below, sequenced in a study of T cell repertoires in cytomegalovirus infection. TCRdb reanalysed the reads using MiXCR and keeps one entry per CDR3 protein. The sample holds about 770,000 distinct CDR3 sequences; 29% are singletons and the top ten take 13%. What these receptors recognize is not known. This specimen consisted of cultured CD8+ T cells from PBMCs, obtained from culture after CMV antigen stimulation. The receptors stem from a human donor in good health (CMV status not recorded). Some clones in this sample may be carry-over from other donors' samples.

The V call is TRBV28, the J call TRBJ1-6; possible D gene TRBD1, 6 bases. Deletions cut 8 bases from V and 9 bases from J, with 14 bases between. The length of the CDR3 is 13 residues. From germline, CDR1 is MDHEN and CDR2 SYDVKM. The CDR3 spells CASQHGGVSPLHF. The DNA of the CDR3 is TGTGCCAGCCAACACGGGGGCGTTTCACCCCTCCACTTT.

V is TRBV4-1 and J is TRBJ2-3; D unresolved. This CDR3 spans 15 amino acids. The V gene's germline CDR1 is MGHRA and CDR2 YSYEKL. V lost 5 bases and J lost 1, with 13 bases in between. CDR3 residues: CASSKKGGGTDTQYF. For the CDR3, the DNA is TGCGCCAGCAGCAAGAAGGGCGGCGGCACAGATACGCAGTATTTT.

This clonotype was seen a handful of times. The rearrangement links TRBV12-3 or TRBV12-4 to TRBJ2-1; TRBD2 is a possible D gene (6 bases). This CDR3 comprises 11 residues. V dropped 11 bases and J dropped 7 bases, with 12 bases sitting between them. The CDR3 loop reads CALLGGNEQFF. The CDR3 DNA sequence: TGTGCCCTCCTAGGAGGGAATGAGCAGTTCTTC.

This clonotype was seen at least ten times. The rearrangement uses TRBV7-2 and TRBJ1-2; 9 positions match TRBD1. With 1 base clipped from V and 5 bases from J, the junction kept 5 bases outside the gene matches. This CDR3 region has 15 residues. Germline V gives CDR1 SGHTA, CDR2 FQGNSA. The CDR3 spells CASSLGGDRGYGYTF. The CDR3 DNA follows: TGTGCCAGCAGCTTAGGGGGAGACAGGGGGTATGGCTACACCTTC.

A few counts support this clonotype. This chain joins TRBV7-9 and TRBJ2-1, with a tentative D call TRBD1 (6 bases). V was shortened by 5 bases and J by 12 bases, with 17 bases between the two germline ends. CDR1 SEHNR and CDR2 FQNEAQ come from the germline V gene (reference sequence). The CDR3 sequence is 13 residues long. CDR3 sequence (DNA): TGTGCCAGCAGCCTACCAGGGGAGAGGGGGCAGTTCTTC. Protein sequence: CASSLPGERGQFF.